The 9 T cell receptor beta chains reported below all come from one sample, sequenced in a study of blood T cells in healthy people across ages. A J-beta primer mix and a sample-barcoded 5' primer were used in a second PCR of roughly 7 to 12 cycles. TCRdb re-analysed the 5' RACE reads in MiXCR, keeping a single row per CDR3 protein. This repertoire shows some 800,000 distinct CDR3 sequences, around two fifths found once; its top ten account for nearly 20%. The sample was blood. The receptors were sampled from a man in his sixties in good health.

The CDR3 DNA is TGTGCCACCAGCAGCCTTGGACCCCCCTACGAGCAGTACTTC. Translating gives CATSSLGPPYEQYF. The chain employs TRBV15 and TRBJ2-7; D is uncertain. This CDR3 has 14 residues. Trimming pared 3 bases from V and 2 bases from J, leaving 11 bases between. The V gene's germline CDR1 is LNHNV and CDR2 YYDKDF (reference sequence).

This chain connects TRBV9 to TRBJ2-7, with D possibly being TRBD1 (6 bases). The DNA end is more similar to TRBJ2-5, so the J call may be wrong. Per the germline V gene, CDR1 is SGDLS and CDR2 is YYNGEE. The CDR3 totals 16 residues. The CDR3 protein is CASSVEPGADVETQYF. The CDR3 DNA is TGTGCCAGCAGCGTAGAGCCAGGGGCGGATGTGGAGACCCAGTACTTC.

The sample holds a few counts of this clonotype. The junction and the germline gene differ at one end; a read error may be behind it. CDR3 protein: CSAERRGQGAYEQYF. In DNA form, the CDR3 reads TGCAGCGCTGAAAGACGCGGGCAGGGGGCCTACGAGCAGTACTTC. J is TRBJ2-7 and V is TRBV29-1, with TRBD1 identical over 7 bases. Germline values: CDR1 SQVTM, CDR2 ANQGSEA. There are 15 residues in the CDR3.

J is TRBJ2-5 and V is TRBV2; D unresolved. V lost 6 bases to trimming and J lost 4 bases, with 9 bases between them. Germline V gene lookup returns CDR1 SNHLY and CDR2 FYNNEI. The CDR3 contains 12 residues. The CDR3 here is CASRKSGETQYF. The CDR3 bases are TGTGCCAGCAGAAAAAGTGGAGAGACCCAGTACTTC.

This clonotype was picked up a small number of times. This chain links TRBV6-2 or TRBV6-3 with TRBJ2-1; D not resolved. V was clipped by 4 bases and J by 2 bases, with 12 bases between them. This CDR3 has 15 amino acids. Germline V lookup: CDR1 MNHEY, CDR2 SVGEGT. The CDR3 protein is CASSSWTRTYNEQFF. CDR3 DNA: TGTGCCAGCAGTTCATGGACCCGTACCTACAATGAGCAGTTCTTC.

The CDR3 loop reads CASSQDLASLAGGRSHETQYF. CDR3 DNA: TGCGCCAGCAGCCAAGATTTAGCGTCACTAGCGGGGGGGCGCTCCCACGAGACCCAGTACTTC. The chain combines TRBV4-3 with TRBJ2-5, with 13 bases that match TRBD2. The ends lost 0 bases at V and 5 bases at J; junction bases unmatched: 18. Germline V lookup: CDR1 LGHNA, CDR2 YSLEER. CDR3 size: 21 residues.

V gene TRBV12-3 or TRBV12-4 combines with J gene TRBJ2-4, with a possible D match to TRBD2 (5 bases). The DNA end is a closer match to TRBJ2-7, so the J assignment may be wrong. The CDR3 extends over 11 amino acids. The CDR3 is CASGRENEQYF. CDR3 in DNA: TGTGCCAGCGGAAGGGAGAACGAGCAGTACTTC.

The chain has TRBV12-3 or TRBV12-4 and TRBJ2-1; D gene uncertain. V lost 5 bases, J lost 2 bases, and 7 bases lay in between. The CDR3 contains 13 residues. CDR3 in DNA: TGTGCCAGCAGTCCTCATCCCTACAATGAGCAGTTCTTC. It is translated as CASSPHPYNEQFF.

The chain uses TRBV7-2 and TRBJ2-1, with D perhaps matching TRBD1 or TRBD2 (5 bases each). The tail of the sequence fits TRBJ2-7 better, so the J call may be wrong. Germline CDR1 and CDR2: SGHTA and FQGNSA. The CDR3 length is 16 residues. The CDR3 DNA reads TGTGCCAGCACCCAACGTCGGGGCGCCACCTACAATGAGCAGTACTTC. Translated, it gives CASTQRRGATYNEQYF.